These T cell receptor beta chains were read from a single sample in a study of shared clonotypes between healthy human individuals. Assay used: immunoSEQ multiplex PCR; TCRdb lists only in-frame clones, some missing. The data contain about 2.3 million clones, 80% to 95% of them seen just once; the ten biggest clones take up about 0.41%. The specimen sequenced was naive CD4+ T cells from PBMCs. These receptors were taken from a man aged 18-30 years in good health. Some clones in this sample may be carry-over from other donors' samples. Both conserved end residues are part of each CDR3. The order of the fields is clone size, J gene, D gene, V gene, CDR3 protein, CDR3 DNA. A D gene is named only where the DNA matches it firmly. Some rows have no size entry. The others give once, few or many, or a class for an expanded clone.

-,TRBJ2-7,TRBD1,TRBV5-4,CASSPKTGTGTYEQYF,TGTGCCAGCAGCCCAAAGACCGGGACAGGGACCTACGAGCAGTACTTC
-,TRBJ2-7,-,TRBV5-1,CASSWDISSYEQYF,TGCGCCAGCAGCTGGGACATATCTTCCTACGAGCAGTACTTC
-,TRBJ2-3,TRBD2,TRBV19,CASSHGTSGSTDTQYF,TGTGCCAGTAGTCACGGGACTAGCGGAAGCACAGATACGCAGTATTTT
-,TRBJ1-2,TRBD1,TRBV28,CATKRQGNYGYTF,TGTGCCACGAAACGACAGGGAAACTATGGCTACACCTTC
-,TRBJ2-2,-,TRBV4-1,CASSQPGTQYRGELFF,TGCGCCAGCAGCCAACCCGGGACTCAATATAGAGGGGAGCTGTTTTTT
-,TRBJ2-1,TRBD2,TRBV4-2,CASSQTAGAFYNEQFF,TGTGCCAGCAGCCAGACAGCGGGAGCCTTCTACAATGAGCAGTTCTTC
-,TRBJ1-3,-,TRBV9,CASSVEGYGNTIYF,TGTGCCAGCAGCGTAGAGGGATATGGAAACACCATATATTTT
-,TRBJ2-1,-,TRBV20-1,CSAGAANEQFF,TGCAGTGCGGGCGCGGCCAATGAGCAGTTCTTC
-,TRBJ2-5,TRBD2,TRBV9,CASSVALAGQETQYF,TGTGCCAGCAGCGTAGCACTAGCGGGACAAGAGACCCAGTACTTC
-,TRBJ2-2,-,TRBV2,CASALNTGELFF,TGTGCCAGTGCCTTAAACACCGGGGAGCTGTTTTTT
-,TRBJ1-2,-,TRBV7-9,CASRMVDYGYTF,TGTGCCAGCAGAATGGTCGACTATGGCTACACCTTC
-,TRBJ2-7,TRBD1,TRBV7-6,CASSRGQGYEQYF,TGTGCCAGCAGCCGGGGACAGGGCTACGAGCAGTACTTC
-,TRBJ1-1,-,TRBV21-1,CASSSRQANTEAFF,TGTGCCAGCAGCAGCCGACAGGCTAACACTGAAGCTTTCTTT
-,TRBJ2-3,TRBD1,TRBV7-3,CASSRDSRTDTQYF,TGTGCCAGCAGCCGGGACAGCCGCACAGATACGCAGTATTTT
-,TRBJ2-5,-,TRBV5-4,CASSPFGGETQYF,TGTGCCAGCAGCCCCTTCGGGGGCGAGACCCAGTACTTC
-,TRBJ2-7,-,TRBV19,CASSIRPPYEQYF,TGTGCCAGTAGTATCCGGCCGCCCTACGAGCAGTACTTC
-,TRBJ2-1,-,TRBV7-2,CASSPTGTTKFNEQFF,TGTGCCAGCAGCCCGACCGGAACAACTAAATTTAATGAGCAGTTCTTC
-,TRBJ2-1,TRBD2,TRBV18,CASSPGTSGAYNEQFF,TGTGCCAGCTCACCTGGGACTAGCGGAGCCTACAATGAGCAGTTCTTC
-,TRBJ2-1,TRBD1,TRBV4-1,CASSQGGTGGDEQFF,TGCGCCAGCAGCCAAGGTGGGACAGGGGGTGATGAGCAGTTCTTC
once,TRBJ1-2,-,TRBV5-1,CASSLVERARGYTF,TGCGCCAGCAGCTTAGTTGAACGAGCTCGTGGCTACACCTTC
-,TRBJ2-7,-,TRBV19,CASSIVPDYEQYF,TGTGCCAGTAGTATAGTGCCGGATTACGAGCAGTACTTC
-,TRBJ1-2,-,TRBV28,CASSLRDNLNGYTF,TGTGCCAGCAGTTTGCGGGACAATTTAAATGGCTACACCTTC
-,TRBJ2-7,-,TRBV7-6,CASSSIRDNGQDPYEQYF,TGTGCCAGCAGCTCAATTAGGGATAATGGGCAGGACCCCTACGAGCAGTACTTC
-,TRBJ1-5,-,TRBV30,CAWAGGSNQPQHF,TGTGCCTGGGCTGGGGGGAGCAATCAGCCCCAGCATTTT
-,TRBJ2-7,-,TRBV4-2,CASPIQGEQYF,TGTGCCAGCCCGATTCAAGGGGAGCAGTACTTC
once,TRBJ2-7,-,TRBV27,CASSSRTRQRNYEQYF,TGTGCCAGCAGTAGTAGAACCCGACAGAGAAACTACGAGCAGTACTTC
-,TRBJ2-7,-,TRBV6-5,CASSLPGGNSYEQYF,TGTGCCAGCAGCCTCCCCGGCGGAAACTCCTACGAGCAGTACTTC
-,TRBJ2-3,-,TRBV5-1,CASSLEGSRYADTQYF,TGCGCCAGCAGCTTGGAGGGGAGCAGGTATGCAGATACGCAGTATTTT
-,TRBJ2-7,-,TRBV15,CATSTQGREQYF,TGTGCCACCAGCACACAGGGTCGGGAGCAGTACTTC
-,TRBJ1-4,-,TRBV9,CASSVNGARREKLFF,TGTGCCAGCAGCGTTAACGGGGCCCGGCGTGAAAAACTGTTTTTT
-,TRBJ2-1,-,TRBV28,CASSLPVRGDEQFF,TGTGCCAGCAGTTTACCTGTGAGGGGGGATGAGCAGTTCTTC
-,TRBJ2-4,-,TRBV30,CAWSNGGAAKNIQYF,TGTGCCTGGAGTAACGGGGGCGCAGCCAAAAACATTCAGTACTTC
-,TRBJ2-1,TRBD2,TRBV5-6,CASSGISSGRVYNEQFF,TGTGCCAGCAGTGGAATTTCGAGCGGGAGGGTCTACAATGAGCAGTTCTTC
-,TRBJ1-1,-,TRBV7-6,CASSLFQGGNTEAFF,TGTGCCAGCAGCTTATTCCAGGGAGGGAACACTGAAGCTTTCTTT
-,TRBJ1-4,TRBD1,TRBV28,CASSLGGQGAKEKLFF,TGTGCCAGCAGCCTAGGAGGACAGGGGGCGAAGGAAAAACTGTTTTTT
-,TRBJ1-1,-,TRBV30,CACPFWGTEAFF,TGTGCCTGCCCTTTTTGGGGCACTGAAGCTTTCTTT
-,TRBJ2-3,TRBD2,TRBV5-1,CASSPRPVGGKTTDTQYF,TGCGCCAGCAGCCCGAGACCCGTGGGAGGGAAGACCACAGATACGCAGTATTTT